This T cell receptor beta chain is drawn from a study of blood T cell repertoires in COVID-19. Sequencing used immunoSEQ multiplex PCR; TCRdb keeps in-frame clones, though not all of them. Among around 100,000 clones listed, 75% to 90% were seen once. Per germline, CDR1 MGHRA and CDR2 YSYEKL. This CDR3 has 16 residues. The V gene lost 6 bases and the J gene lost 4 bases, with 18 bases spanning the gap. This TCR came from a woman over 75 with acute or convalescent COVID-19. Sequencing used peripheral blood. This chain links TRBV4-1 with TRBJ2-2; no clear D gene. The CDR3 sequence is CASSFWAGGGTGELFF. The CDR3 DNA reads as TGCGCCAGCAGTTTCTGGGCAGGTGGTGGCACCGGGGAGCTGTTTTTT.